This T cell receptor beta chain was captured in a study of long-term antiretroviral therapy in people with HIV. Broader study findings: Older ART regimens may have been in use when blood was drawn between about 2004 and 2017. Clonal expansions arising prior to ART prevailed in the repertoire at every time point.

As concerns this clone: The target antigen is unknown.

This CDR3 comprises 13 residues. Trimming removed 0 bases from V and 2 bases from J, with 5 bases in between. Germline loops: CDR1 GTSNPN, CDR2 SVGIG (reference sequence). Runs used v3.0 of the immunoSEQ assay and were done at survey level. Sequencing was designed to cover roughly 35,000-55,000 T-cell genomes in each sample. The protocol was immunoSEQ multiplex PCR, while the TCRdb copy is restricted to in-frame clones and leaves out a portion. The data contain around 13,000 clones, approximately 73% of them seen just once; the ten biggest clones take up 25% to 35%. This chain links TRBV30 with TRBJ1-5; D not certain. The receptor's source is a man aged 40-49 years with HIV. Here the sequenced sample was unsorted PBMCs, taken 3.1 years after starting antiretroviral therapy. The CDR3 sequence is CAWSVAGNQPQHF. The CDR3 DNA reads as TGTGCCTGGAGTGTAGCTGGCAATCAGCCCCAGCATTTT.